This T cell receptor (beta chain) appears in the sequencing data of a study of OX40 agonist ivuxolimab in advanced cancers. Turning to the overall study: Ivuxolimab was a fully human IgG2 agonistic monoclonal antibody targeting the costimulatory receptor OX40 (CD134). Intravenous ivuxolimab was administered to patients every 2 weeks at six dose levels: 0.01, 0.1, 0.3, 1.5, 3 and 10 mg/kg. Among the approximately 50 dose-escalation patients, about 20 had hepatocellular carcinoma, approximately 15 melanoma, 9 renal cell carcinoma and 9 head and neck cancer. In the dose-escalation cohort, 75% to 85% of patients were male, and the mean age was 60 years with a range of about 20 to 90. Prior anti-PD-1, anti-PD-L1 or anti-CTLA-4 therapy was permitted, and approximately 41% of dose-escalation patients had received checkpoint inhibitors. Partial responses occurred in three dose-escalation patients, of whom one had hepatocellular carcinoma and two had cutaneous melanoma. The point of sequencing TCRbeta in the periphery was to test whether ivuxolimab changed TCR sequence diversity and drove clonal T-cell expansion. The paper covers the monotherapy dose-escalation part of the phase I ivuxolimab trial, which included N ≈ 50 patients. Beyond this particular receptor, the publication reports: On average, CD8+ T cells showed more expanded clones than CD4+ T cells after ivuxolimab. Partial responders in the 0.1-3.0 mg/kg groups had among the lowest normalized peripheral clonal expansion, especially among CD8+ T cells. Clonal expansion of both CD4+ and CD8+ blood T cells was observed from baseline to week 6 at doses 0.1 to 3.0 mg/kg. The antigen specificity of the clonally expanded peripheral T cells was not determined. Low levels of normalized T-cell clonal expansion were also shown by some nonresponding patients.

Patients with a history of autoimmune disease or receiving systemic immunosuppression were excluded from the trial. Peripheral blood for TCR sequencing was collected from all dose cohorts at baseline, on cycle 4 day 1, and on cycle 7 day 1. Samples came from an open-label, multicenter, first-in-human phase I dose-escalation trial of ivuxolimab. The trial enrolled adults with locally advanced or metastatic head and neck squamous cell, hepatocellular, melanoma or renal cell carcinoma. Before TCR sequencing, CD4+ T cells and CD8+ T cells from peripheral blood were sorted into separate populations. Taken from the germline V gene (reference sequence), the CDR1 and CDR2 loops are SGHNT and YYREEE. From the cysteine up to the phenylalanine, the CDR3 has a length of 13 residues. Just the 39-base CDR3 DNA is kept, in frame starting at base 1. V loses 4 bases, J loses 12 bases, and the germline ends lie 14 bases apart.

Concerning this clone itself: The antigen this receptor binds is unknown. No much larger clone exists at a distance of one base, and base qualities are not known.

For sequencing of the TCRbeta CDR3 region, genomic DNA was extracted from the sorted cells. TCRbeta CDR3 regions were sequenced using the immunoSEQ Assay. Imported from immuneACCESS, the table was reduced by TCRdb to in-frame sequences with V and J called. These copies leave out some clones; in studies compared against another copy, an unresolved V gene accounts for under half, and the cause of the remainder is not known. This sample comprises roughly 51,000 clones, 88% of them detected only once. Approximately 12% of the sample rests with the top ten. The starting material was CD4+ or CD8+ T cells sorted from blood, obtained in a trial of the OX40 agonist ivuxolimab. The sequence was collected from an adult with an advanced solid tumor such as melanoma, head and neck, liver or kidney cancer. The V and J segments used are TRBV5-4 and TRBJ1-6, with the D gene too uncertain to name. The CDR3 amino acid sequence is: CASSPGILLPLHF. The DNA sequence is TGTGCCAGCAGCCCTGGGATCTTGCTACCCCTCCACTTT.